This T cell receptor (beta chain) was observed in a study of molecular identifiers for immune sequencing clone quantification. Previously reported methods and listed TCR primers produced the bulk TCR libraries. TCRdb recomputed calls from the PCR reads with MiXCR, one row per CDR3 protein. Found here are approximately 670,000 distinct CDR3 sequences, 15% to 20% of them singletons; the top ten hold 0.85% to 0.9%. Many counts were recorded for this clonotype. Its target is not known. Study outcomes and limitations: More than 97% of effector molecules, versus under 1% of naive-cell molecules, belonged to clones above 20 RNA copies. Researchers reportedly could pick up spiked Jurkat TCR RNA from one cell mixed into about 1 million naive cells. Sharing of a barcode by identical TCR molecules could cause highly expanded clone sizes to be underestimated.

The V gene's germline CDR1 is SGHRS and CDR2 YFSETQ. This CDR3 spans 15 amino acids. The V gene lost 3 bases and the J gene lost 0 bases, with 11 bases spanning the gap. The sequence came from a human donor in good health. Some libraries in this study had Jurkat cell RNA spiked in. Specimen: naive CD8+ T cells from blood, with Jurkat cell RNA spiked in. Subset: FACS-sorted CD8+CD4-CCR7+CD45RA+ naive T cells. The V call is TRBV5-1, the J call TRBJ2-3, with D unclear. The CDR3 DNA sequence: TGCGCCAGCAGCTCCTACAGAGTTAGCACAGATACGCAGTATTTT. Translation: CASSSYRVSTDTQYF.